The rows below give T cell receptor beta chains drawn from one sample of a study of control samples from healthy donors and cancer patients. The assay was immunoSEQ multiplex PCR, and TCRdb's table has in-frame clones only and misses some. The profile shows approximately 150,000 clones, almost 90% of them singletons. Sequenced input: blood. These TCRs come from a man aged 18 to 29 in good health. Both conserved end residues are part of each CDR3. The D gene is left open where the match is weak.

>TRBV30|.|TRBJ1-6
TGTGCCTGGAGTGCAGGGCTGGATTCACCCCTCCACTTT
CAWSAGLDSPLHF
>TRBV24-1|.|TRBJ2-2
.
CATSDFGAGELFF
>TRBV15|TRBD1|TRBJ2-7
TGTGCCACCAGCAGAGATGGCGGACAGGGTTACTACGAGCAGTACTTC
CATSRDGGQGYYEQYF
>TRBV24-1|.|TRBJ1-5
TGTGCCACCAGTGATTTCGCCGACGGGCCCCAGCATTTT
CATSDFADGPQHF
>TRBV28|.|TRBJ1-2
TGTGCCAGCAGTCCTGACAGGTTCGGCTATGGCTACACCTTC
CASSPDRFGYGYTF
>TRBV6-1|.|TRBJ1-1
TGTGCCAGCAGTGAACGGGCCGGAGAGAACACTGAAGCTTTCTTT
CASSERAGENTEAFF
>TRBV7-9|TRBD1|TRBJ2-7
TGTGCCAGCAGCTCCTTAGACAGGGAAGTCCCCTACGAGCAGTACTTC
CASSSLDREVPYEQYF
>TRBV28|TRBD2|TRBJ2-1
TGTGCCAGCAGTTCGAATCCGGGACTAGTTAATGAGCAGTTCTTC
CASSSNPGLVNEQFF
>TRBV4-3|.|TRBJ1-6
TGCGCCAGCAGCCAAGATCGGACACCTCAGGGGAGTTCACCCCTCCACTTT
CASSQDRTPQGSSPLHF
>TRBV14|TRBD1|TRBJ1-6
TGTGCCAGCAGCCAGACGACAGGGACGGGGACACCCCTCCACTTT
CASSQTTGTGTPLHF
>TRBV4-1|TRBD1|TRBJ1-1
TGCGCCAGCAGCCAAAGACAGGGTCGCCTCCTGGCCGAAGCTTTCTTT
CASSQRQGRLLAEAFF
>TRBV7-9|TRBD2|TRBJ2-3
TGTGCCAGCAGCTTGGGCGGGGGGGGCACAGATACGCAGTATTTT
CASSLGGGGTDTQYF
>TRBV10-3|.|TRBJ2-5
TGTGCCATCAGTGAGAACCAAGAGACCCAGTACTTC
CAISENQETQYF